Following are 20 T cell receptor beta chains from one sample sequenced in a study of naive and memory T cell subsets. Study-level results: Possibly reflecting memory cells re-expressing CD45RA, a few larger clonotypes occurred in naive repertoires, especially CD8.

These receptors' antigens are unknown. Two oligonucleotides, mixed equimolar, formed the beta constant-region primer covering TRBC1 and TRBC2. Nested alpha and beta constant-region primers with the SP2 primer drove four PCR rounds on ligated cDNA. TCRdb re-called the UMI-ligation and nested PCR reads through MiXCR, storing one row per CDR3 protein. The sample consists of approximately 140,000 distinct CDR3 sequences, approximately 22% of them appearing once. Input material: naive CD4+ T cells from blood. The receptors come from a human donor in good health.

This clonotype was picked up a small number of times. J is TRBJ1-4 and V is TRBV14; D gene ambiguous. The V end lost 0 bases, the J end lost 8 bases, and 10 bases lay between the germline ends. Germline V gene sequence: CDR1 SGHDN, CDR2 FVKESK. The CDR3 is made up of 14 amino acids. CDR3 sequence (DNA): TGTGCCAGCAGCCAAGATCTCGGTGGGGAAAAACTGTTTTTT. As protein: CASSQDLGGEKLFF.

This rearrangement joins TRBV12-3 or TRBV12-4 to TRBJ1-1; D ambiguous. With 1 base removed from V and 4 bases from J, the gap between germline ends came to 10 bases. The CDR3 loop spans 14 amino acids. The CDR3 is CASSLEARGTEAFF. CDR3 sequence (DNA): TGTGCCAGCAGTTTAGAAGCGCGGGGCACTGAAGCTTTCTTT.

CDR3 protein: CASSLVVVRFSAYEQYF. The CDR3 bases are TGTGCCAGCAGCTTAGTCGTCGTTCGATTCAGTGCCTACGAGCAGTACTTC. This chain uses TRBV7-2 with TRBJ2-7; no firm D call. The CDR3 has 17 residues. Trimming removed 1 base at V and 2 bases at J, with 18 bases between. Germline V CDR1 and CDR2: SGHTA, FQGNSA. Full variable domain (outside the CDR3, taken from reference TRBV7-2 and TRBJ2-7): GAGVSQSPSNKVTEKGKDVELRCDPISGHTALYWYRQSLGQGLEFLIYFQGNSAPDKSGLPSDRFSAERTGGSVSTLTIQRTQQEDSAVYLCASSLVVVRFSAYEQYFGPGTRLTVT.

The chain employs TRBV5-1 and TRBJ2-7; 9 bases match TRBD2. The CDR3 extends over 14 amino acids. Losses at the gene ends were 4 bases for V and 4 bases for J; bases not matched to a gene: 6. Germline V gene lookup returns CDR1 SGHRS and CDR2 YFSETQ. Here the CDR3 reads CASSVASGKYEQYF. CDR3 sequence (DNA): TGCGCCAGCAGCGTGGCTAGCGGGAAGTACGAGCAGTACTTC.

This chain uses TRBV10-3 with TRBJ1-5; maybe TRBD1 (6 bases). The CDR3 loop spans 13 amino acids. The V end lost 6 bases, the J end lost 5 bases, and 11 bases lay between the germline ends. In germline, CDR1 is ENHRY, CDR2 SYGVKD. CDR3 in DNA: TGTGCCATCAGAGGGGGGCTGGATCAGCCCCAGCATTTT. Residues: CAIRGGLDQPQHF.

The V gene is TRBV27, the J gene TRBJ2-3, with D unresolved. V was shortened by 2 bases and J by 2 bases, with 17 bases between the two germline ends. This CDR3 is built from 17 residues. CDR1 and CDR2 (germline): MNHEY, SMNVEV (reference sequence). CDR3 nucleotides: TGTGCCAGCAGTTTAGGCCGTTTAAGCACCACCACAGATACGCAGTATTTT. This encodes CASSLGRLSTTTDTQYF.

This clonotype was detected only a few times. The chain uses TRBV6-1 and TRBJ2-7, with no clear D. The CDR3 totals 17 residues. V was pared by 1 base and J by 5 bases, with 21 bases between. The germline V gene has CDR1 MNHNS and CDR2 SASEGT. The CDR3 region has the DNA TGTGCCAGCAGTGAAGTCACGGAGATATTTTCGCGACACGAGCAGTACTTC. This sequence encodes CASSEVTEIFSRHEQYF.

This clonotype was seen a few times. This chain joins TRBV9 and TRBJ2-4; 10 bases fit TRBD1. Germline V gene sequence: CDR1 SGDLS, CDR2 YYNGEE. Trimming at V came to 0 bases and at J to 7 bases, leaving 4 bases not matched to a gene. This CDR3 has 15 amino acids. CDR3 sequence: CASSVDMDRGNIQYF. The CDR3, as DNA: TGTGCCAGCAGCGTAGATATGGACAGGGGGAACATTCAGTACTTC.

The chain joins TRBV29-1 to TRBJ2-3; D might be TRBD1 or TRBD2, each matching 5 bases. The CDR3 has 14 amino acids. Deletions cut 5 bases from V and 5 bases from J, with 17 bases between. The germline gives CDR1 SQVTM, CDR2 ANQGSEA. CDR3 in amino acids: CSVSTGRRIDTQYF. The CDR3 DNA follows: TGCAGCGTTTCTACGGGACGTAGAATAGATACGCAGTATTTT.

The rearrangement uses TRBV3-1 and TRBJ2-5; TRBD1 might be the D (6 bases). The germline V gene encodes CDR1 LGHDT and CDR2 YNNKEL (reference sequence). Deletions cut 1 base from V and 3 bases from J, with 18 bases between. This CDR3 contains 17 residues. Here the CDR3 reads CASSQGSSRPGEETQYF. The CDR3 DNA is TGTGCCAGCAGCCAAGGCAGCAGTCGGCCAGGGGAAGAGACCCAGTACTTC.

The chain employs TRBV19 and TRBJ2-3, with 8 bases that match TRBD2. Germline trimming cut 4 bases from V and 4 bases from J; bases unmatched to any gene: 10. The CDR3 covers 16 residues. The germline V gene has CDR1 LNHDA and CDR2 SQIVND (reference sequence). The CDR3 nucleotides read TGTGCCAGTAGTACCCCCGGCGGGAGGTCGGCAGATACGCAGTATTTT. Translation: CASSTPGGRSADTQYF.

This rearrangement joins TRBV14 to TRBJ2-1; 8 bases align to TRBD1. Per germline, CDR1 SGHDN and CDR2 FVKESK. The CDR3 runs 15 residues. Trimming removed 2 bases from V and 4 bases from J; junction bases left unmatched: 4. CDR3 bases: TGTGCCAGCAGCCAACTGGACAGGGATTACAATGAGCAGTTCTTC. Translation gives CASSQLDRDYNEQFF.

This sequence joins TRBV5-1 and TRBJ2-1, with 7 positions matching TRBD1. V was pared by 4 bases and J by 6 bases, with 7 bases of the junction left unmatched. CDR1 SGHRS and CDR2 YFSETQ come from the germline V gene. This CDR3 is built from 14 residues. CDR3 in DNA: TGCGCCAGCAGCGACAGGGAAACGTCCAATGAGCAGTTCTTC. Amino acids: CASSDRETSNEQFF.

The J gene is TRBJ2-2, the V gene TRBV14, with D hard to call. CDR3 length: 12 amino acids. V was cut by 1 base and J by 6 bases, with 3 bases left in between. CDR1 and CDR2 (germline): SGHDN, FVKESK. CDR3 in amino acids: CASSQVSGELFF. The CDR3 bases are TGTGCCAGCAGCCAAGTTTCCGGGGAGCTGTTTTTT.

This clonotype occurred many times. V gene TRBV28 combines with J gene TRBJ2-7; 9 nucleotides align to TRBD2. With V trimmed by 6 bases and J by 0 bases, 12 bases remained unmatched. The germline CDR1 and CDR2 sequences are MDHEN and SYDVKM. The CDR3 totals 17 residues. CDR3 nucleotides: TGTGCCAGCAGCCCCACCCTACATAGCGGGAGCTCCTACGAGCAGTACTTC. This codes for CASSPTLHSGSSYEQYF.

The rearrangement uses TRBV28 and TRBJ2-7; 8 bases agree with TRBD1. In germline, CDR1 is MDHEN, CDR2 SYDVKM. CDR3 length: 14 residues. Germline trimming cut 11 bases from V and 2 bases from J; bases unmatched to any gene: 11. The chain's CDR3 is CAGSQGQGTYEQYF. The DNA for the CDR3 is TGTGCCGGATCTCAAGGACAGGGCACCTACGAGCAGTACTTC. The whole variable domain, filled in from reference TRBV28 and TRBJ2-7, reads DVKVTQSSRYLVKRTGEKVFLECVQDMDHENMFWYRQDPGLGLRLIYFSYDVKMKEKGDIPEGYSVSREKKERFSLILESASTNQTSMYLCAGSQGQGTYEQYFGPGTRLTVT.

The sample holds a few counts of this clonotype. CDR3 DNA sequence: TGTGCCAGCAGTTTGGCTAGCGGGAGAATGGTCGAGCAGTACTTC. Its translation: CASSLASGRMVEQYF. The V gene is TRBV28, the J gene TRBJ2-7; 10 nucleotides match TRBD2. Per germline, CDR1 MDHEN and CDR2 SYDVKM. V was clipped by 3 bases and J by 6 bases; unmatched bases: 8. The CDR3 runs 15 residues.

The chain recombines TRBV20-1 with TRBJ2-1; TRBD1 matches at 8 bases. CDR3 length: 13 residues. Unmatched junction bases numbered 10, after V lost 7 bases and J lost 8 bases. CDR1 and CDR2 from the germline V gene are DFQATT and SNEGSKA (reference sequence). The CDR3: CSELGQATDEQFF. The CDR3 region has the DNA TGCAGTGAATTGGGACAGGCGACGGATGAGCAGTTCTTC.

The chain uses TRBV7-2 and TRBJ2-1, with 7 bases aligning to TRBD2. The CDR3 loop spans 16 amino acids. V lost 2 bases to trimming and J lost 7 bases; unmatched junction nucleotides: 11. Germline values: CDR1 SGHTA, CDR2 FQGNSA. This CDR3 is CASSLWGGRSSNEQFF. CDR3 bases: TGTGCCAGCAGCTTATGGGGGGGGAGGTCGTCTAATGAGCAGTTCTTC. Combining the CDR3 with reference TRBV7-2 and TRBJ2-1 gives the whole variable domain GAGVSQSPSNKVTEKGKDVELRCDPISGHTALYWYRQSLGQGLEFLIYFQGNSAPDKSGLPSDRFSAERTGGSVSTLTIQRTQQEDSAVYLCASSLWGGRSSNEQFFGPGTRLTVL.

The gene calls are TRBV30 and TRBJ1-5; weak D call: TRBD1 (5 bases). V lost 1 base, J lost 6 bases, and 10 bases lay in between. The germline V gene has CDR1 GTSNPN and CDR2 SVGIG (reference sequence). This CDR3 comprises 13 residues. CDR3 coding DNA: TGTGCCTGGAGTGAGAAGGGGAGTCAGCCCCAGCATTTT. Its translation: CAWSEKGSQPQHF. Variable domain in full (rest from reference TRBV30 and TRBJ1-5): SQTIHQWPATLVQPVGSPLSLECTVEGTSNPNLYWYRQAAGRGLQLLFYSVGIGQISSEVPQNLSASRPQDRQFILSSKKLLLSDSGFYLCAWSEKGSQPQHFGDGTRLSIL.